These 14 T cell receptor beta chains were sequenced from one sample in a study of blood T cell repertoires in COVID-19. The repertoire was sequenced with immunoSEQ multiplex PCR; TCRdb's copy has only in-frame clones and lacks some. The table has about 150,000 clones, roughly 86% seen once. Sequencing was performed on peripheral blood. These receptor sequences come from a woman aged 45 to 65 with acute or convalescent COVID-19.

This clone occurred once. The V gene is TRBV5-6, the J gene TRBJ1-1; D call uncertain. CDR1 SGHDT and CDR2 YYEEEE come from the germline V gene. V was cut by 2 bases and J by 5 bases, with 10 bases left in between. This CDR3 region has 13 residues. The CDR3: CASSLFRRTEAFF. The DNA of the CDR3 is TGTGCCAGCAGCTTATTTCGGCGGACTGAAGCTTTCTTT.

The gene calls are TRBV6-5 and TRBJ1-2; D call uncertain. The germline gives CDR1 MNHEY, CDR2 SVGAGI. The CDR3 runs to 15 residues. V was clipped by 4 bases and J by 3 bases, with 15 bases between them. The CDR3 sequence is CASSFMRARDYGYTF. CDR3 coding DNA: TGTGCCAGCAGTTTCATGAGGGCCCGGGACTATGGCTACACCTTC.

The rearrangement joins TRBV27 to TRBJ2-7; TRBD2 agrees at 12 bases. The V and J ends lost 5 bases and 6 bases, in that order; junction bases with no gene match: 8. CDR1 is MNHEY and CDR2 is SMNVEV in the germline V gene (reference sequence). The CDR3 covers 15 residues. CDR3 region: CASSTRLAGVVEQYF. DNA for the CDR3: TGTGCCAGCAGTACCCGACTAGCGGGAGTCGTCGAGCAGTACTTC.

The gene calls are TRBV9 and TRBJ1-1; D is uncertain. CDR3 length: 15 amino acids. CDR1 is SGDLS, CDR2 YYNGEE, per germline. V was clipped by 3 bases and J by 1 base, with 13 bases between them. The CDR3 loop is CASSALLTGNTEAFF. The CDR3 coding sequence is TGTGCCAGCAGCGCCCTGTTGACGGGGAACACTGAAGCTTTCTTT.

The CDR3 sequence: CASSLTFSYEQYF. Written as DNA, the CDR3 is TGTGCCAGCAGCTTGACATTCTCCTACGAGCAGTACTTC. V is TRBV7-9 and J is TRBJ2-7, with D hard to call. V was clipped by 3 bases and J by 0 bases, with 6 bases between them. CDR1 and CDR2 (germline): SEHNR, FQNEAQ (reference sequence). This CDR3 has 13 residues.

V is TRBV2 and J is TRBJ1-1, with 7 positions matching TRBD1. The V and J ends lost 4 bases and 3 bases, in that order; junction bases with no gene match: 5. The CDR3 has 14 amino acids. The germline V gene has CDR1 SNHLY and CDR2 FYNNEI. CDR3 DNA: TGTGCCAGCAGTGGGGCAGGGGGGTACACTGAAGCTTTCTTT. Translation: CASSGAGGYTEAFF.

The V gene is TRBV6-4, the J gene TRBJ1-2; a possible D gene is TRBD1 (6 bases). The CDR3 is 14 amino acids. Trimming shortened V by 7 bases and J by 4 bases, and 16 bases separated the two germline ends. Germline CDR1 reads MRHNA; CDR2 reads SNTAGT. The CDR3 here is CASTPTGTGYGYTF. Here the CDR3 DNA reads TGTGCCAGCACCCCGACAGGTACAGGCTATGGCTACACCTTC.

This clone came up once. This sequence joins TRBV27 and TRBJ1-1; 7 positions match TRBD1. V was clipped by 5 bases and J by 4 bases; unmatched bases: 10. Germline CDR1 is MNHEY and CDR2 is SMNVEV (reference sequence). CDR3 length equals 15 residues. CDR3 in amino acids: CASSPFNGQVTEAFF. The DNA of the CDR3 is TGTGCCAGCAGTCCATTTAATGGACAGGTCACTGAAGCTTTCTTT.

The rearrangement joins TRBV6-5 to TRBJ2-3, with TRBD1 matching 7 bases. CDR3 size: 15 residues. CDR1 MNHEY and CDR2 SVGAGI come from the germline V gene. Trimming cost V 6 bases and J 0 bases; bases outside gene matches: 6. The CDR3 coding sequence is TGTGCCAGCAGGGAGACAGGGTCCAGCACAGATACGCAGTATTTT. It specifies CASRETGSSTDTQYF.

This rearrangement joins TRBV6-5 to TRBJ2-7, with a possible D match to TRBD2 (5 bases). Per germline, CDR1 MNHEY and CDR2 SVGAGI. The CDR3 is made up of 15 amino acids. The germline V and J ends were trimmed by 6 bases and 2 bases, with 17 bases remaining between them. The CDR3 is CASRLHSRATYEQYF. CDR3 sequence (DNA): TGTGCCAGCAGACTCCACTCGCGGGCGACCTACGAGCAGTACTTC.

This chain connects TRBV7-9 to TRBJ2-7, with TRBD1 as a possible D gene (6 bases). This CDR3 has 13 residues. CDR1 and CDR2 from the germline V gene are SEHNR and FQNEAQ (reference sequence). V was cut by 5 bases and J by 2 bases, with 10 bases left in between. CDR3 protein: CASSPRTAYEQYF. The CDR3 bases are TGTGCCAGCAGCCCGAGGACAGCCTACGAGCAGTACTTC.

The CDR3 protein is CASRGGLAGGETQYF. The CDR3 nucleotides read TGTGCCAGCAGGGGGGGACTAGCGGGCGGAGAGACCCAGTACTTC. The J gene is TRBJ2-5, the V gene TRBV6-5; 12 positions match TRBD2. The CDR3 extends over 15 amino acids. V shed 6 bases, J shed 4 bases, and the junction held 6 bases outside the gene matches. The germline V gene has CDR1 MNHEY and CDR2 SVGAGI.

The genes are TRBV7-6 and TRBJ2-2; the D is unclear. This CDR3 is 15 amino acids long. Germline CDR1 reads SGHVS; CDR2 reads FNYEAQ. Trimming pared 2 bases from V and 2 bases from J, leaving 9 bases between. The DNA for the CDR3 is TGTGCCAGCAGCTTATCAACAGCTAACACCGGGGAGCTGTTTTTT. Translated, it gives CASSLSTANTGELFF.

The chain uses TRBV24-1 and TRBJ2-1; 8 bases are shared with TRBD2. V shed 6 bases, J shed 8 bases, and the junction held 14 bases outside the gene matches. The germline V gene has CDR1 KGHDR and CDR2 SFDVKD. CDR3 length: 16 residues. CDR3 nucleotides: TGTGCCACCAGTAATCCGAGCGGGAGTGGGGGCGATGAGCAGTTCTTC. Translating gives CATSNPSGSGGDEQFF.